The rows below give T cell receptor beta chains drawn from one sample of a study of OX40 agonist ivuxolimab in advanced cancers. Sequencing used immunoSEQ multiplex PCR; TCRdb keeps in-frame clones, though not all of them. Of 25,000 to 40,000 clones in the sample, approximately 87% are singletons; the top ten hold about 34%. Sequencing was performed on CD4+ or CD8+ T cells sorted from blood, taken in a trial of the OX40 agonist ivuxolimab. Receptors originate from an adult with an advanced solid tumor such as melanoma, head and neck, liver or kidney cancer. Each CDR3 is given with its conserved first and last residue. Fields, in order: V gene, CDR3 length, J gene, clone size, D gene, CDR3 protein, CDR3 DNA. The D gene is left open where the match is weak. Clone size, where shown, is once, few, many, or a class for clones that have expanded.

TRBV13,14,TRBJ2-3,large,-,CASSLGPPADTQYF,TGTGCCAGCAGCTTGGGGCCCCCTGCGGATACGCAGTATTTT
TRBV7-3,15,TRBJ1-2,few,-,CASSLLAGSGHGYTF,TGTGCCAGCAGCCTCCTCGCGGGTTCAGGCCATGGCTACACCTTC
TRBV19,16,TRBJ2-7,once,TRBD1,CASSGPGQVEPYEQYF,TGTGCCAGTAGTGGCCCGGGACAGGTGGAACCCTACGAGCAGTACTTC
TRBV19,14,TRBJ2-1,-,-,CASTRQGLGNEQFF,TGTGCCAGTACCCGACAGGGACTGGGGAATGAGCAGTTCTTC
TRBV7-9,13,TRBJ2-7,-,-,CASSLPGHLEQYF,TGTGCCAGCAGCTTACCCGGACACCTCGAGCAGTACTTC
TRBV7-9,17,TRBJ2-7,-,TRBD2,CASSWETSGYDTYEQYF,TGTGCCAGCAGCTGGGAAACTAGCGGGTATGACACCTACGAGCAGTACTTC
TRBV6-5,11,TRBJ1-1,medium-sized,-,CASWRWAEAFF,TGTGCCAGCTGGAGGTGGGCTGAAGCTTTCTTT
TRBV9,14,TRBJ2-7,-,-,CASSGGGPEYEQYF,TGTGCCAGCAGCGGTGGGGGGCCAGAATACGAGCAGTACTTC
TRBV6-5,13,TRBJ2-2,-,-,CASRSGITGELFF,TGTGCCAGCAGGTCAGGGATTACCGGGGAGCTGTTTTTT
TRBV15,15,TRBJ2-2,-,-,CATSRATANTGELFF,TGTGCCACCAGCAGAGCCACAGCGAACACCGGGGAGCTGTTTTTT
TRBV19,18,TRBJ1-1,-,-,CASHSLGRQAPVDTEAFF,TGTGCCAGTCACTCATTGGGGAGGCAGGCCCCAGTGGACACTGAAGCTTTCTTT
TRBV9,13,TRBJ2-7,-,-,CASSPRQSYEQYF,TGTGCCAGCAGCCCCCGACAGTCCTACGAGCAGTACTTC
TRBV7-8,14,TRBJ2-1,-,-,CASRRRSSYNEQFF,TGTGCCAGCAGAAGACGGAGCTCCTACAATGAGCAGTTCTTC
TRBV11-2,16,TRBJ2-5,-,-,CASSTATRQPQETQYF,TGTGCCAGCAGCACAGCCACGAGACAGCCTCAAGAGACCCAGTACTTC
TRBV7-6,20,TRBJ2-6,-,TRBD1,CASSDHIPGQGYSGANVLTF,TGTGCCAGCAGCGATCATATTCCGGGACAGGGTTACTCTGGGGCCAACGTCCTGACTTTC
TRBV28,15,TRBJ2-1,-,TRBD1,CASSWTGGFYNEQFF,TGTGCCAGCAGTTGGACAGGGGGGTTCTACAATGAGCAGTTCTTC
TRBV11-2,13,TRBJ2-1,-,-,CASSLIVEGEQFF,TGTGCCAGCAGCTTAATAGTCGAGGGTGAGCAGTTCTTC
TRBV2,16,TRBJ1-6,many,-,CASTDGWSSGNSPLHF,TGTGCCAGCACCGATGGTTGGTCCAGTGGTAATTCACCCCTCCACTTT
TRBV6-6,16,TRBJ1-5,once,TRBD1,CASNRWDRDSNQPQHF,TGTGCCAGCAATCGGTGGGACAGGGATAGCAATCAGCCCCAGCATTTT
TRBV9,12,TRBJ1-5,once,-,CASSVGYEPQHF,TGTGCCAGCAGCGTAGGATATGAGCCCCAGCATTTT
TRBV7-9,14,TRBJ1-5,-,TRBD1,CASSSTGVGQPQHF,TGTGCCAGCAGCTCCACAGGGGTTGGTCAGCCCCAGCATTTT
TRBV14,17,TRBJ2-7,-,TRBD2,CASSRDATSGSQPEQYF,TGTGCCAGCAGCAGAGACGCGACTAGCGGGAGCCAACCCGAGCAGTACTTC
TRBV6-6,14,TRBJ2-2,-,-,CASRNLLAPGELFF,TGTGCCAGCAGGAATCTTCTAGCCCCCGGGGAGCTGTTTTTT
TRBV6-4,14,TRBJ2-3,-,-,CASSDRTATDTQYF,TGTGCCAGCAGTGACCGGACAGCCACAGATACGCAGTATTTT
TRBV6-1,13,TRBJ1-2,-,-,CASSERPSLGYTF,TGTGCCAGCAGTGAAAGGCCGTCTTTAGGCTACACCTTC
TRBV9,11,TRBJ2-1,-,-,CASSVAGEQFF,TGTGCCAGCAGCGTAGCAGGTGAGCAGTTCTTC
TRBV9,15,TRBJ1-4,-,-,CASSTQGSMAEKLFF,TGTGCCAGCAGCACCCAGGGGTCTATGGCTGAAAAACTGTTTTTT
TRBV9,13,TRBJ2-7,-,-,CASSSTVSYEQYF,TGTGCCAGCAGCTCAACAGTCTCCTACGAGCAGTACTTC
TRBV29-1,14,TRBJ2-1,few,TRBD1,CSVGRTGDYNEQFF,TGCAGCGTTGGGAGAACAGGGGACTACAATGAGCAGTTCTTC
TRBV15,18,TRBJ2-7,-,TRBD2,CATSREDLGGSWSYEQYF,TGTGCCACCAGCAGAGAGGACTTGGGCGGGAGTTGGTCCTACGAGCAGTACTTC
TRBV10-3,18,TRBJ2-3,-,-,CAISESIKGRSYTDTQYF,TGTGCCATCAGTGAGTCGATAAAGGGGCGGAGCTACACAGATACGCAGTATTTT
TRBV7-8,14,TRBJ2-1,once,TRBD2,CASRGLAGDREQFF,TGTGCCAGCCGCGGACTAGCGGGAGACCGTGAGCAGTTCTTC
TRBV5-8,17,TRBJ2-1,once,TRBD2,CASSLAAATSVGNEQFF,TGTGCCAGCAGCTTGGCGGCGGCGACTAGCGTAGGTAATGAGCAGTTCTTC
TRBV28,14,TRBJ1-5,-,-,CASSLAGSNQPQHF,TGTGCCAGCAGTTTAGCAGGTAGCAATCAGCCCCAGCATTTT
TRBV18,12,TRBJ2-1,-,-,CASSGGYGEQFF,TGTGCCAGCTCAGGGGGGTACGGTGAGCAGTTCTTC
TRBV7-9,18,TRBJ2-3,-,TRBD2,CASSLFASGYSSTDTQYF,TGTGCCAGCAGCTTATTTGCTAGCGGGTATTCTAGCACAGATACGCAGTATTTT
TRBV28,13,TRBJ1-1,-,-,CASSQFSDTEAFF,TGTGCCAGCAGCCAATTCTCGGACACTGAAGCTTTCTTT
TRBV11-2,14,TRBJ2-7,-,TRBD1,CASRKDRGHYEQYF,TGTGCCAGCAGGAAGGACAGGGGGCACTACGAGCAGTACTTC
TRBV9,15,TRBJ2-1,few,TRBD1,CASSSRDRGNDEQFF,TGTGCCAGCAGCTCTCGGGACAGGGGTAACGATGAGCAGTTCTTC
TRBV28,15,TRBJ1-1,-,-,CASSTRPTGYTEAFF,TGTGCCAGCAGTACCCGCCCGACGGGGTACACTGAAGCTTTCTTT